Following are 10 T cell receptor beta chains from one sample sequenced in a study of T cell responses to AZD1222 COVID-19 vaccine. Generated by immunoSEQ multiplex PCR, the TCRdb table keeps only in-frame clones and is missing some. The sample yields around 140,000 clones, nearly 95% seen once. The specimen comprised peripheral blood, sampled on day 0 of AZD1222 vaccination. The source of these receptors is an adult in good health.

The CDR3 coding sequence is TGTGCCAGCAGACTAGCGGGAGTTGGATCAGATACGCAGTATTTT. This sequence encodes CASRLAGVGSDTQYF. The chain is built from TRBV7-8 and TRBJ2-3; 11 nucleotides match TRBD2. V trimming: 6 bases; J trimming: 4 bases; junction bases outside the gene matches: 6. This CDR3 spans 15 amino acids. Per the germline V gene, CDR1 is SGHVS and CDR2 is FQNEAQ.

The genes are TRBV28 and TRBJ2-5; D unclear. V lost 7 bases to trimming and J lost 2 bases, with 17 bases between them. The CDR3 extends over 15 amino acids. Germline V gene data show CDR1 as MDHEN and CDR2 as SYDVKM. The CDR3 is CASNPPLGLQETQYF. CDR3 DNA sequence: TGTGCCAGCAATCCCCCCCTGGGTTTACAAGAGACCCAGTACTTC.

This chain connects TRBV5-4 to TRBJ2-7; the match to TRBD1 covers 8 bases. Germline V gene data show CDR1 as SGHNT and CDR2 as YYREEE (reference sequence). The CDR3 is made up of 13 amino acids. V lost 3 bases to trimming and J lost 4 bases; unmatched junction nucleotides: 3. The CDR3 DNA reads as TGTGCCAGCAGCTCAGGGGGCAGGTACGAGCAGTACTTC. Amino acid sequence: CASSSGGRYEQYF. The complete variable domain, with remaining parts taken from reference TRBV5-4 and TRBJ2-7, reads ETGVTQSPTHLIKTRGQQVTLRCSSQSGHNTVSWYQQALGQGPQFIFQYYREEENGRGNFPPRFSGLQFPNYSSELNVNALELDDSALYLCASSSGGRYEQYFGPGTRLTVT.

The chain employs TRBV27 and TRBJ2-7; TRBD2 matches 8 bases. CDR1 is MNHEY and CDR2 is SMNVEV in the germline V gene (reference sequence). The CDR3 length is 15 residues. V lost 3 bases to trimming and J lost 0 bases; unmatched junction nucleotides: 4. The CDR3 spells CASSFLAGVSYEQYF. In nucleotides, the CDR3 is TGTGCCAGCAGTTTCCTAGCGGGCGTCTCCTACGAGCAGTACTTC.

The genes are TRBV11-2 and TRBJ1-2; TRBD1 is a possible D gene (6 bases). CDR1 and CDR2 from the germline V gene are SGHAT and FQNNGV. The ends were cut back, 5 bases at V and 4 bases at J, with 17 bases in the middle. CDR3 length: 15 amino acids. CDR3 coding DNA: TGTGCCAGCAGCCCAAACAGGGTAGGGCCCTATGGCTACACCTTC. As protein: CASSPNRVGPYGYTF.

The V and J genes are TRBV5-6 and TRBJ2-3; TRBD2 matches at 9 bases. This CDR3 comprises 16 residues. The J segment lost 2 bases and the V segment lost 3 bases, leaving 7 bases of the junction unmatched. Germline-derived CDR1 and CDR2 are SGHDT and YYEEEE. The CDR3 nucleotides are TGTGCCAGCAGCTGGTCGACTAGCGGAGCCACAGATACGCAGTATTTT. Translation gives CASSWSTSGATDTQYF.

The rearrangement uses TRBV5-1 and TRBJ1-2; D might be TRBD1 (6 bases). V was clipped by 1 base and J by 0 bases, with 16 bases between them. Germline lookup yields CDR1 SGHRS and CDR2 YFSETQ. CDR3 length equals 17 residues. The CDR3 is CASSLLSGTPSNYGYTF. As DNA, the CDR3 is TGCGCCAGCAGCTTGCTAAGTGGGACACCCTCTAACTATGGCTACACCTTC.

This sequence joins TRBV9 and TRBJ2-5; 13 bases fit TRBD2. J lost 4 bases, V lost 3 bases, and 9 bases had no gene match. CDR3 length: 17 amino acids. Looked up from germline, CDR1 is SGDLS and CDR2 is YYNGEE. The CDR3 is CASSATSGRPTGETQYF. The CDR3 DNA follows: TGTGCCAGCAGCGCGACTAGCGGGAGGCCAACGGGAGAGACCCAGTACTTC.

This chain joins TRBV24-1 and TRBJ2-3; D unclear. Germline V gives CDR1 KGHDR, CDR2 SFDVKD. The CDR3 totals 14 residues. V was cut by 4 bases and J by 3 bases, with 10 bases left in between. The CDR3 region is CATSDGNPTDTQYF. CDR3 DNA sequence: TGTGCCACCAGTGACGGAAACCCTACAGATACGCAGTATTTT.

This rearrangement joins TRBV20-1 to TRBJ2-3, with a weak D call TRBD2 (5 bases). There are 14 residues in the CDR3. V lost 4 bases and J 1 base, leaving 12 bases between the germline ends. The germline gives CDR1 DFQATT, CDR2 SNEGSKA (reference sequence). The CDR3 loop reads CSATEGRGTDTQYF. The DNA of the CDR3 is TGCAGTGCTACTGAGGGTAGAGGCACAGATACGCAGTATTTT.